Presented here are 18 T cell receptor beta chains from one specimen sequenced in a study of blood T cell repertoires in COVID-19. Sequenced by immunoSEQ multiplex PCR; TCRdb stores in-frame clones only, minus some. The table shows about 19,000 clones, with 80% to 90% occurring only once. Source material: peripheral blood. Receptors originate from a human donor in a cohort sampled during active COVID-19.

The table lists this clone with a few counts. The V gene is TRBV19, the J gene TRBJ1-5, with a possible D match to TRBD1 (5 bases). The CDR3 is 14 residues long. V lost 5 bases and J lost 3, with 11 bases in between. Germline V CDR1 and CDR2: LNHDA, SQIVND (reference sequence). CDR3 region: CASSVLTDNQPQHF. The CDR3 region has the DNA TGTGCCAGTAGTGTACTGACAGACAATCAGCCCCAGCATTTT.

The chain combines TRBV11-2 with TRBJ2-5; TRBD1 aligns across 11 bases. Trimming took 5 bases from V and 5 from J; bases not matched to a gene: 10. The germline CDR1 and CDR2 sequences are SGHAT and FQNNGV. This CDR3 spans 16 amino acids. CDR3 in amino acids: CASSLVGTGGHETQYF. The DNA for the CDR3 is TGTGCCAGCAGCCTAGTAGGGACAGGGGGACATGAGACCCAGTACTTC.

This sequence joins TRBV5-6 and TRBJ1-2; D call uncertain. There are 11 residues in the CDR3. CDR1 SGHDT and CDR2 YYEEEE come from the germline V gene. Trimming pared 0 bases from V and 7 bases from J, leaving 4 bases between. The CDR3 DNA reads as TGTGCCAGCAGCTTGGACAGTGGCTACACCTTC. This gives the protein CASSLDSGYTF.

The CDR3 coding sequence is TGTGCCAGCAGCTTAGAGGGGGCGGACACTGAAGCTTTCTTT. Amino acids: CASSLEGADTEAFF. The V call is TRBV11-3, the J call TRBJ1-1; D is perhaps TRBD1 (6 bases). Deletions cut 0 bases from V and 3 bases from J, with 8 bases between. The V gene's germline CDR1 is SGHNT and CDR2 YENEEA. The CDR3 is made up of 14 amino acids.

The V gene is TRBV3-1 (or the pseudogene TRBV3-2), the J gene TRBJ1-1; the D gene is possibly TRBD1 (6 bases). Trimming removed 1 base at V and 5 bases at J, with 11 bases between. The CDR3 covers 14 residues. From germline, CDR1 is LGHDT and CDR2 YNNKEL (reference sequence). Here the CDR3 DNA reads TGTGCCAGCAGCCAAGTCGGGGGGCGTACTGAAGCTTTCTTT. Its translation is CASSQVGGRTEAFF.

The gene calls are TRBV7-8 and TRBJ2-7; TRBD2 agrees at 7 bases. J was trimmed by 0 bases and V by 1 base; bases with no gene match: 3. Germline lookup yields CDR1 SGHVS and CDR2 FQNEAQ. The CDR3 has 15 residues. This CDR3 reads CASSLGGTISYEQYF. Written as DNA, the CDR3 is TGTGCCAGCAGCTTAGGAGGGACTATCTCCTACGAGCAGTACTTC.

This chain links TRBV6-5 with TRBJ1-5; 7 nucleotides agree with TRBD1. This CDR3 spans 12 amino acids. Looked up from germline, CDR1 is MNHEY and CDR2 is SVGAGI. V gave up 6 bases and J gave up 9 bases; unmatched junction bases: 5. The CDR3 loop is CASRTGFWPQHF. The CDR3 nucleotides read TGTGCCAGCAGGACAGGGTTTTGGCCCCAGCATTTT.

The chain joins TRBV5-1 to TRBJ2-3; tentatively, D is TRBD2 (5 bases). The CDR3 is 16 amino acids. The V and J ends lost 4 bases and 2 bases respectively, with 17 bases between them. Per germline, CDR1 SGHRS and CDR2 YFSETQ. The CDR3 DNA follows: TGCGCCAGCAGCACAATGTACGCGGAGGCCACAGATACGCAGTATTTT. Its translation: CASSTMYAEATDTQYF.

J is TRBJ2-3 and V is TRBV5-1; D remains ambiguous. V lost 2 bases, J lost 0 bases, and 10 bases lay in between. In germline, CDR1 is SGHRS, CDR2 YFSETQ. This CDR3 is 15 amino acids long. The chain's CDR3 is CASSFVTSSTDTQYF. In DNA form, the CDR3 reads TGCGCCAGCAGCTTCGTGACATCTAGCACAGATACGCAGTATTTT.

This sequence joins TRBV19 and TRBJ2-1; D gene uncertain. The CDR3 consists of 16 residues. V lost 3 bases to trimming and J lost 0 bases, with 12 bases between them. Per germline, CDR1 LNHDA and CDR2 SQIVND (reference sequence). The CDR3 nucleotides are TGTGCCAGTAGTATGAAAGGCGGAGCCTCCTACAATGAGCAGTTCTTC. Translated, it gives CASSMKGGASYNEQFF.

V is TRBV3-1 (or the pseudogene TRBV3-2) and J is TRBJ2-7; D remains unclear. Trimming took off 4 bases at V and 0 bases at J, with 13 bases between the two ends. Germline V lookup: CDR1 LGHDT, CDR2 YNNKEL (reference sequence). The CDR3 is 15 amino acids. The CDR3 bases are TGTGCCAGCAGCCGACAACACGTCAGCTCCTACGAGCAGTACTTC. Protein sequence: CASSRQHVSSYEQYF.

The rearrangement links TRBV19 to TRBJ2-7; 11 bases are shared with TRBD2. The CDR3 has 16 amino acids. The germline CDR1 and CDR2 sequences are LNHDA and SQIVND (reference sequence). The ends lost 2 bases at V and 2 bases at J; junction bases unmatched: 5. As DNA, the CDR3 is TGTGCCAGTAGTATAAGTGGGACTAGCGGCCCCTACGAGCAGTACTTC. This codes for CASSISGTSGPYEQYF.

V gene TRBV21-1 combines with J gene TRBJ2-2; the table's D call of TRBD1 was not tested on the DNA. TRBV21-1 is a pseudogene. The CDR3 runs to 14 residues. The CDR3 sequence: CASSKVSRGRELFF. CDR3 DNA sequence: TGTGCCAGCAGCAAAGTCTCAAGGGGCAGGGAGCTGTTTTTT.

The chain combines TRBV20-1 with TRBJ2-5, with 11 nucleotides matching TRBD1. Germline V gene lookup returns CDR1 DFQATT and CDR2 SNEGSKA (reference sequence). Losses at the gene ends were 3 bases for V and 3 bases for J; bases not matched to a gene: 3. The CDR3 is made up of 14 amino acids. CDR3 sequence reads: CSASWDRGKETQYF. The CDR3 region has the DNA TGCAGTGCTAGTTGGGACAGGGGGAAAGAGACCCAGTACTTC.

The chain is built from TRBV19 and TRBJ1-1; D is ambiguous. Trimming took off 7 bases at V and 8 bases at J, with 20 bases between the two ends. Germline CDR1 and CDR2: LNHDA and SQIVND (reference sequence). This CDR3 has 14 amino acids. As DNA, the CDR3 is TGTGCCAGTATCGGAATCGGGTGGAGGGCCGAAGCTTTCTTT. Residues: CASIGIGWRAEAFF.

The chain joins TRBV19 to TRBJ2-7; a weak D match, TRBD2 (5 bases). V was cut by 11 bases and J by 7 bases, with 15 bases left in between. The CDR3 contains 11 residues. In germline, CDR1 is LNHDA, CDR2 SQIVND (reference sequence). The CDR3 DNA reads as TGTGCCTCCAGAGGGCCTACTGAGCAGTACTTC. Its protein product is CASRGPTEQYF.

V is TRBV9 and J is TRBJ1-1; D gene uncertain. The germline V gene encodes CDR1 SGDLS and CDR2 YYNGEE. The CDR3 totals 13 residues. V was trimmed by 4 bases and J by 3 bases, leaving 10 bases between them. CDR3 bases: TGTGCCAGCAGCCCCTCTGTATACACTGAAGCTTTCTTT. Translating it yields CASSPSVYTEAFF.

The chain has TRBV29-1 and TRBJ1-3; D not resolved. The CDR3 has 14 amino acids. V dropped 2 bases and J dropped 0 bases, with 8 bases sitting between them. Germline loops: CDR1 SQVTM, CDR2 ANQGSEA. The CDR3 DNA reads as TGCAGCGTTGAATCTGGAGGCTCTGGAAACACCATATATTTT. Translating it yields CSVESGGSGNTIYF.